This passage covers 8 T cell receptor beta chains from one sample sequenced in a study of metastatic and nonmetastatic thyroid tumors. TCRdb redid the clone calls on the PCR reads using MiXCR. Of about 52,000 clones listed, more than 15% are singletons. The entire patient cohort was treatment-naive prior to thyroid surgery. The sample was blood. All receptors come from a female donor with papillary thyroid cancer or a benign thyroid nodule (not recorded which). Some clones in this sample may be carry-over from other donors' samples.

This clone was recorded at least ten times. The chain joins TRBV7-6 to TRBJ2-1; D perhaps matches TRBD1 (6 bases). The CDR3 has 14 residues. Deletions cut 5 bases from V and 4 bases from J, with 12 bases between. The germline V gene encodes CDR1 SGHVS and CDR2 FNYEAQ. The CDR3 reads CASSRGQIYNEQFF. DNA for the CDR3: TGTGCCAGCAGCCGTGGACAGATATACAATGAGCAGTTCTTC.

In this sample, this clone turned up a few times. The chain joins TRBV6-2 or TRBV6-3 to TRBJ2-3; D unresolved. Germline loops: CDR1 MNHEY, CDR2 SVGEGT. This CDR3 has 15 amino acids. Trimming left V 2 bases short and J 5 bases short, with 14 bases between. The CDR3 loop reads CASSYLKPPGDTQYF. Written as DNA, the CDR3 is TGTGCCAGCAGTTACCTCAAGCCCCCCGGAGATACGCAGTATTTT.

This clone has ten or more counts. The rearrangement joins TRBV27 to TRBJ2-3; TRBD2 might be the D (5 bases). V lost 4 bases and J 2 bases, leaving 19 bases between the germline ends. CDR1 is MNHEY and CDR2 is SMNVEV in the germline V gene (reference sequence). The CDR3 has 17 residues. The CDR3 DNA follows: TGTGCCAGCAGTTACAAGACTACCCCCATCGACACAGATACGCAGTATTTT. Translated, it gives CASSYKTTPIDTDTQYF.

The J gene is TRBJ2-7, the V gene TRBV28; a weak D match, TRBD2 (6 bases). V lost 0 bases to trimming and J lost 0 bases, with 12 bases between them. Germline assignment: CDR1 MDHEN and CDR2 SYDVKM. This CDR3 is 16 amino acids long. CDR3 residues: CASSLWGRTISYEQYF. CDR3 nucleotides: TGTGCCAGCAGTTTATGGGGCAGGACTATCTCCTACGAGCAGTACTTC.

The table lists this clone with many counts. This sequence joins TRBV12-3 or TRBV12-4 and TRBJ1-4, with TRBD1 as a possible D gene (6 bases). V was trimmed by 10 bases and J by 0 bases, leaving 12 bases between them. The CDR3 runs 14 residues. CDR3: CATGVSATNEKLFF. CDR3 in DNA: TGTGCCACAGGGGTTTCGGCAACTAATGAAAAACTGTTTTTT.

This clone appeared many times. The chain joins TRBV12-3 or TRBV12-4 to TRBJ2-2; 7 bases match TRBD1. The CDR3 length is 15 residues. V was pared by 4 bases and J by 4 bases, with 6 bases of the junction left unmatched. The DNA of the CDR3 is TGTGCCAGCAGTTCACGGGACAGAACCACCGGGGAGCTGTTTTTT. This codes for CASSSRDRTTGELFF.

This clone has a count of ten or more. This rearrangement joins TRBV5-6 to TRBJ1-2; D remains ambiguous. Trimming took off 6 bases at V and 7 bases at J, with 19 bases between the two ends. The germline CDR1 and CDR2 sequences are SGHDT and YYEEEE. The CDR3 sequence is 14 residues long. The CDR3 is CASTRNVQRAGYTF. CDR3 DNA sequence: TGTGCCAGCACCAGAAATGTCCAGCGTGCTGGCTACACCTTC.

This clone was picked up many times. V is TRBV5-8 and J is TRBJ2-7, with 8 bases aligning to TRBD2. After removal of 0 bases from V and 2 bases from J, the junction contained 7 bases not matched to a gene. Germline assignment: CDR1 SGHTS and CDR2 YDEGEE. The length of the CDR3 is 16 residues. CDR3 bases: TGTGCCAGCAGCTTGGCCGGGGAGCGGGAGACCTACGAGCAGTACTTC. It is translated as CASSLAGERETYEQYF. Complete variable domain (other parts from reference TRBV5-8 and TRBJ2-7): EAGVTQSPTHLIKTRGQQATLRCSPISGHTSVYWYQQALGLGLQFLLWYDEGEERNRGNFPPRFSGRQFPNYSSELNVNALELEDSALYLCASSLAGERETYEQYFGPGTRLTVT.